These T cell receptor beta chains were read from a single sample in a study of blood T cell repertoires in COVID-19. Sequencing used immunoSEQ multiplex PCR; TCRdb keeps in-frame clones, though not all of them. The sample includes some 200,000 clones, 80% of them seen just once. Sequences were obtained from PBMCs or T cells enriched from blood (not recorded which). These receptors were collected from a woman in her 40s with acute COVID-19. Both conserved end residues are part of each CDR3. The D gene is left open where the match is weak. Some rows mark clone size as missing; the rest say once, few, many or name a class of expanded clone.

v_gene,j_gene,abundance,d_gene,CDR3nt,CDR3aa
TRBV6-5,TRBJ2-7,few,NA,TGTGCCTCCCAGACGGATTCGGGAGAGCAGTACTTC,CASQTDSGEQYF
TRBV9,TRBJ1-1,NA,NA,TGTGCCAGCAGCGTAGCTACGGGGGTGGCTGAAGCTTTCTTT,CASSVATGVAEAFF
TRBV28,TRBJ1-5,NA,TRBD1,TGTGCCAGCAGTCCCTCGACAGGGGGAAATTATAGCAATCAGCCCCAGCATTTT,CASSPSTGGNYSNQPQHF
TRBV18,TRBJ1-6,NA,NA,TGTGCCAGCTCACCAAGGCGGCAGGGCGCTTCACCCCTCCACTTT,CASSPRRQGASPLHF
TRBV10-1,TRBJ1-1,NA,NA,TGCGCCAGCAGTGACGAAGGGGGTATGAACACTGAAGCTTTCTTT,CASSDEGGMNTEAFF
TRBV6-5,TRBJ2-7,NA,NA,TGTGCCAGCAGTTGGGCGGGGTTTGCCTACGAGCAGTACTTC,CASSWAGFAYEQYF
TRBV7-6,TRBJ2-5,NA,TRBD2,TGTGCCAGCAGCTTGAATAGCGGGAGGGCCGGAGAGACCCAGTACTTC,CASSLNSGRAGETQYF
TRBV12-5,TRBJ1-1,NA,NA,TGTGCTAGTGGGGTTTCGACCGCAGGAGGGTCCAACATGAACACTGAAGCTTTCTTT,CASGVSTAGGSNMNTEAFF
TRBV19,TRBJ1-1,NA,TRBD1,TGTGCCAGTAGTCAGGACAGGGGCACTGAAGCTTTCTTT,CASSQDRGTEAFF
TRBV5-1,TRBJ2-4,once,TRBD2,TGCGCCAGCAGCCCGGGGGGAGCCAAAAACATTCAGTACTTC,CASSPGGAKNIQYF
TRBV27,TRBJ1-1,NA,TRBD1,TGTGCCAGCAGATTACAGGGGGTAGGCACTGAAGCTTTCTTT,CASRLQGVGTEAFF
TRBV28,TRBJ1-2,NA,NA,TGTGCCAGCAGGCCCTCGGGGGGCGGTAACTATGGCTACACCTTC,CASRPSGGGNYGYTF
TRBV2,TRBJ2-6,NA,NA,TGTGCCACCTCAGATACAGGGCTAAGCTCTGGGGCCAACGTCCTGACTTTC,CATSDTGLSSGANVLTF
TRBV3-1/TRBV3-2,TRBJ2-3,NA,NA,TGTGCCAGCAGCCAAGAGATTGGTCTAACCACAGATACGCAGTATTTT,CASSQEIGLTTDTQYF
TRBV6-6,TRBJ1-1,NA,NA,TGTGCCAGTAACAGGGTTGGGGCCACTGAAGCTTTCTTT,CASNRVGATEAFF